The present T cell receptor (beta chain) was sequenced within a study of cytomegalovirus exposure and HLA in healthy donors. Study findings and constraints: Presence/absence analyses took donor sequencing depth as roughly uniform.

PCR employed 60 Vbeta and 13 Jbeta primers. Some clones are missing from TCRdb's copy, which holds only in-frame ones; the method was immunoSEQ multiplex PCR. The sample records more than 100,000 clones, roughly four fifths being singletons. This CDR3 has 15 amino acids. Germline values: CDR1 SGDLS, CDR2 YYNGEE. V lost 0 bases and J lost 4, with 10 bases in between. This clone was observed a few times. Its specificity is not known. The chain links TRBV9 to TRBJ1-4; D gene ambiguous. The sequenced sample was PBMCs. This clonotype originated in a woman aged 50 to 60 in good health and CMV-seropositive. In DNA form, the CDR3 reads TGTGCCAGCAGCGTAGGCAGAGGAGATAATGAAAAACTGTTTTTT. It specifies CASSVGRGDNEKLFF.